These 30 T cell receptor beta chains originate from one sample sequenced in a study of cytomegalovirus exposure and HLA in healthy donors. The PCR employed 60 Vbeta primers together with 13 Jbeta primers. Produced via immunoSEQ multiplex PCR; TCRdb's table is partial and in-frame only. The sample holds hundreds of thousands of clones, around 65% seen once. Sequencing was carried out using PBMCs. The receptors were gathered from a female donor in good health and CMV-seronegative.

The chain has TRBV27 and TRBJ1-6; D unresolved. Germline V gene lookup returns CDR1 MNHEY and CDR2 SMNVEV (reference sequence). The CDR3 contains 15 residues. Trimming left V 3 bases short and J 6 bases short, with 12 bases between. The CDR3 DNA follows: TGTGCCAGCAGTTTTTCTATCCGTGGTAATTCACCCCTCCACTTT. Its protein is CASSFSIRGNSPLHF.

This clone appeared a few times. The chain uses TRBV2 and TRBJ1-2; 7 bases line up with TRBD1. The CDR3 totals 14 residues. From germline, CDR1 is SNHLY and CDR2 FYNNEI. With 6 bases clipped from V and 8 bases from J, the junction kept 12 bases outside the gene matches. Written as DNA, the CDR3 is TGTGCCAGCAGCGGTCATGGACAGGTCAAAGGCTACACCTTC. Translated, it gives CASSGHGQVKGYTF.

The V gene is TRBV12-5, the J gene TRBJ2-2; weak D call: TRBD2 (7 bases). The V gene's germline CDR1 is LGHNT and CDR2 FRNRAP. With 3 bases removed from V and 3 bases from J, the gap between germline ends came to 8 bases. The CDR3 loop spans 14 amino acids. CDR3 sequence: CASGLGGDTGELFF. CDR3 bases: TGTGCTAGTGGTTTAGGGGGGGACACCGGGGAGCTGTTTTTT.

J is TRBJ1-2 and V is TRBV7-2; maybe TRBD1 (5 bases). The CDR3 is 15 residues long. V lost 3 bases to trimming and J lost 2 bases, with 13 bases between them. Germline V gene lookup returns CDR1 SGHTA and CDR2 FQGNSA. The CDR3 DNA reads TGTGCCAGCAGCTTGAACGCAGGGCTAAACTATGGCTACACCTTC. Its translation is CASSLNAGLNYGYTF.

The chain is built from TRBV10-3 and TRBJ2-5; 7 bases line up with TRBD2. The length of the CDR3 is 16 residues. CDR1 and CDR2 from the germline V gene are ENHRY and SYGVKD. V lost 7 bases to trimming and J lost 2 bases; unmatched junction nucleotides: 13. The CDR3 here is CAITQGGGRGQETQYF. The CDR3 DNA reads TGTGCCATCACCCAAGGAGGCGGGAGAGGTCAAGAGACCCAGTACTTC.

The chain employs TRBV18 and TRBJ1-1; D remains unclear. Germline V gives CDR1 KGHSH, CDR2 LQKENI. V dropped 4 bases and J dropped 0 bases, with 9 bases sitting between them. The CDR3 has 14 residues. The CDR3 loop is CASSREGLNTEAFF. As DNA, the CDR3 is TGTGCCAGCTCACGGGAGGGCCTGAACACTGAAGCTTTCTTT.

This chain joins TRBV9 and TRBJ2-7; unclear D gene. The CDR3 loop spans 15 amino acids. Germline-derived CDR1 and CDR2 are SGDLS and YYNGEE. Trimming left V 0 bases short and J 0 bases short, with 10 bases between. The CDR3 is CASSVAGARSYEQYF. Here the CDR3 DNA reads TGTGCCAGCAGCGTAGCGGGTGCCCGCTCCTACGAGCAGTACTTC.

In this sample, this clone turned up once. J is TRBJ2-7 and V is TRBV5-1; possibly TRBD2 for D (5 bases). Per germline, CDR1 SGHRS and CDR2 YFSETQ. The V and J ends lost 6 bases and 0 bases respectively, with 7 bases between them. The CDR3 consists of 12 residues. This CDR3 is CASMGSSYEQYF. CDR3 coding DNA: TGCGCCAGCATGGGGAGCTCCTACGAGCAGTACTTC.

This rearrangement joins TRBV21-1 to TRBJ2-1; the table calls TRBD1, which could not be checked here. TRBV21-1 is given as a pseudogene. This CDR3 contains 16 residues. The chain's CDR3 is CASSKGQEPTYNEQFF. The CDR3 region has the DNA TGTGCCAGCAGCAAGGGGCAGGAGCCTACCTACAATGAGCAGTTCTTC.

The gene calls are TRBV7-9 and TRBJ2-5; 7 positions agree with TRBD2. TRBJ2-7 matches the DNA end more closely, so the J call is doubtful. CDR3 length: 15 residues. Germline lookup yields CDR1 SEHNR and CDR2 FQNEAQ (reference sequence). This CDR3 is CASSREGGSSYEQYF. The CDR3 DNA sequence: TGTGCCAGCAGCCGAGAGGGCGGGAGTTCCTACGAGCAGTACTTC.

V is TRBV2 and J is TRBJ2-7; TRBD1 is a possible D gene (6 bases). With 6 bases removed from V and 5 bases from J, the gap between germline ends came to 17 bases. The CDR3 is made up of 14 amino acids. CDR1 is SNHLY, CDR2 FYNNEI, per germline. The CDR3 reads CASSQGYGQDEQYF. Written as DNA, the CDR3 is TGTGCCAGCAGCCAGGGGTACGGGCAAGACGAGCAGTACTTC.

J is TRBJ2-3 and V is TRBV2, with TRBD2 matching over 13 bases. Trimming at V came to 4 bases and at J to 2 bases, leaving 6 bases not matched to a gene. Germline V lookup: CDR1 SNHLY, CDR2 FYNNEI. CDR3 length: 17 residues. Written as DNA, the CDR3 is TGTGCCAGCAGTGGAGGACTAGCGGGAGACTCCACAGATACGCAGTATTTT. The encoded protein is CASSGGLAGDSTDTQYF.

This chain joins TRBV4-1 and TRBJ2-2, with 7 bases lining up with TRBD2. Germline values: CDR1 MGHRA, CDR2 YSYEKL. V was clipped by 3 bases and J by 9 bases; unmatched bases: 10. The CDR3 consists of 15 residues. The CDR3 DNA is TGCGCCAGCAGCCACGTCGGGACTACCAGCTGGGAGCTGTTTTTT. It encodes CASSHVGTTSWELFF.

This clone appeared a single time. The chain couples TRBV28 to TRBJ1-2, with a possible D match to TRBD1 (6 bases). In germline, CDR1 is MDHEN, CDR2 SYDVKM. Trimming stripped 6 bases from V and 2 bases from J, with 16 bases between. The CDR3 has 15 residues. The CDR3 loop reads CASRPTGTFNYGYTF. The CDR3 nucleotides are TGTGCCAGCAGACCTACCGGGACATTCAACTATGGCTACACCTTC.

This chain links TRBV18 with TRBJ1-2; D is uncertain. There are 14 residues in the CDR3. Trimming removed 5 bases at V and 6 bases at J, with 16 bases between. Germline CDR1 KGHSH, CDR2 LQKENI. The CDR3 nucleotides are TGTGCCAGCTCATTTTCGAGCGGACTTAATGGCTACACCTTC. It is translated as CASSFSSGLNGYTF.

This chain joins TRBV11-2 and TRBJ2-7, with D uncertain. Germline V gene sequence: CDR1 SGHAT, CDR2 FQNNGV. V shed 6 bases and J shed 3 bases, with 6 bases lying between them. The CDR3 loop spans 11 amino acids. Here the CDR3 DNA reads TGTGCCAGCAGATTACACTACGAGCAGTACTTC. This translates into CASRLHYEQYF.

V is TRBV5-1 and J is TRBJ2-2; TRBD2 matches at 7 bases. This CDR3 spans 14 amino acids. The germline V gene has CDR1 SGHRS and CDR2 YFSETQ. With V trimmed by 3 bases and J by 4 bases, 3 bases remained unmatched. CDR3 loop: CASSWTRSTGELFF. Written as DNA, the CDR3 is TGCGCCAGCAGCTGGACTAGAAGCACCGGGGAGCTGTTTTTT.

This chain links TRBV13 with TRBJ1-5; the D is unclear. V gave up 0 bases and J gave up 4 bases, with 13 bases separating them. The CDR3 is made up of 16 amino acids. Looked up from germline, CDR1 is PRHDT and CDR2 is FYEKMQ (reference sequence). CDR3 DNA sequence: TGTGCCAGCAGCTTAGGTCGTGGAGGTGTAAATCAGCCCCAGCATTTT. The encoded protein is CASSLGRGGVNQPQHF.

V usage is TRBV5-4 and J usage is TRBJ2-2; 14 bases fit TRBD2. In germline, CDR1 is SGHNT, CDR2 YYREEE (reference sequence). The trim removed 0 bases at V and 6 bases at J, leaving 4 bases unmatched. The CDR3 has 17 amino acids. CDR3 region: CASSLGLAGGQAGELFF. CDR3 bases: TGTGCCAGCAGCTTGGGACTAGCGGGAGGGCAGGCCGGGGAGCTGTTTTTT.

Worth noting for this clone: Additional DNA sequences in this sample encode the identical CDR3. The gene calls are TRBV5-1 and TRBJ1-1; D possibly corresponds to TRBD1 (6 bases). The CDR3 sequence is 15 residues long. V shed 4 bases and J shed 1 base, with 14 bases lying between them. The germline V gene has CDR1 SGHRS and CDR2 YFSETQ. The chain's CDR3 is CASSHLAGANTEAFF. The CDR3 DNA is TGCGCCAGCAGCCACCTGGCGGGGGCGAACACTGAAGCTTTCTTT.

In DNA, the CDR3 is TGTGCCAGCAGTGCTCTGGGGGCGGGTGAAAAACTGTTTTTT. Its translation is CASSALGAGEKLFF. The chain carries TRBV2 and TRBJ1-4; tentatively, D is TRBD1 (6 bases). Trimming stripped 4 bases from V and 7 bases from J, with 13 bases between. Germline-derived CDR1 and CDR2 are SNHLY and FYNNEI. The CDR3 runs 14 residues.

The chain combines TRBV11-2 with TRBJ1-2, with TRBD1 identical over 7 bases. Germline CDR1 is SGHAT and CDR2 is FQNNGV. CDR3 length: 14 residues. The junction had 8 bases not matched to a gene; V was cut back by 4 bases and J by 6 bases. The CDR3 loop is CASSSRQGRNGYTF. CDR3 DNA: TGTGCCAGCAGCTCCCGACAGGGACGGAATGGCTACACCTTC. The full variable domain, in which reference TRBV11-2 and TRBJ1-2 provide the parts outside the CDR3, is EAGVAQSPRYKIIEKRQSVAFWCNPISGHATLYWYQQILGQGPKLLIQFQNNGVVDDSQLPKDRFSAERLKGVDSTLKIQPAKLEDSAVYLCASSSRQGRNGYTFGSGTRLTVV.

The V and J genes are TRBV7-8 and TRBJ1-5, with D possibly TRBD1 on 5 matching bases. The CDR3 has 15 residues. The V and J ends lost 5 bases and 4 bases respectively, with 15 bases between them. From germline, CDR1 is SGHVS and CDR2 FQNEAQ. CDR3 in amino acids: CASSLFTTVNQPQHF. The CDR3 DNA follows: TGTGCCAGCAGCCTCTTCACGACAGTTAATCAGCCCCAGCATTTT.

CDR3 sequence: CASSLTGRGPSHLYF. CDR3 DNA sequence: TGTGCCAGCAGCTTAACTGGGCGGGGTCCCTCGCATTTGTACTTC. The J gene is TRBJ2-7, the V gene TRBV11-2, with D possibly matching TRBD2 (6 bases). The length of the CDR3 is 15 residues. Trimming removed 2 bases from V and 12 bases from J, with 23 bases in between. The germline V gene encodes CDR1 SGHAT and CDR2 FQNNGV.

There are a few counts of this clone. The V gene is TRBV7-9, the J gene TRBJ2-2; D is ambiguous. Germline values: CDR1 SEHNR, CDR2 FQNEAQ (reference sequence). V lost 1 base and J 5 bases, leaving 5 bases between the germline ends. This CDR3 is built from 13 residues. The CDR3 DNA sequence: TGTGCCAGCAGCTTAGAGCCGACCGGGGAGCTGTTTTTT. Its translation: CASSLEPTGELFF.

The genes are TRBV5-6 and TRBJ2-2; perhaps TRBD2 as D (6 bases). Trimming took off 1 base at V and 6 bases at J, with 10 bases between the two ends. CDR3 length: 14 residues. From germline, CDR1 is SGHDT and CDR2 YYEEEE. The CDR3 DNA reads TGTGCCAGCAGCTTGCCTGGGACTCCCGGGGAGCTGTTTTTT. It is translated as CASSLPGTPGELFF.

This rearrangement joins TRBV19 to TRBJ2-2; maybe TRBD2 (6 bases). Germline V gene lookup returns CDR1 LNHDA and CDR2 SQIVND (reference sequence). With 5 bases removed from V and 7 bases from J, the gap between germline ends came to 11 bases. The CDR3 extends over 13 amino acids. CDR3 nucleotides: TGTGCCAGTAGTTCGCTAGCGAACGGGGAGCTGTTTTTT. Protein: CASSSLANGELFF. The whole variable domain, filled in from reference TRBV19 and TRBJ2-2, reads DGGITQSPKYLFRKEGQNVTLSCEQNLNHDAMYWYRQDPGQGLRLIYYSQIVNDFQKGDIAEGYSVSREKKESFPLTVTSAQKNPTAFYLCASSSLANGELFFGEGSRLTVL.

The genes are TRBV5-1 and TRBJ1-2; D is unresolved. The CDR3 has 15 amino acids. V shed 4 bases and J shed 0 bases, with 13 bases lying between them. The V gene's germline CDR1 is SGHRS and CDR2 YFSETQ. CDR3 DNA: TGCGCCAGCAGCCACGACCCGGGTACTAACTATGGCTACACCTTC. It yields the protein CASSHDPGTNYGYTF.

This clone has only one observation. CDR3 sequence: CASRPTGNGEQYF. The CDR3 nucleotides are TGTGCCAGCAGACCCACAGGGAATGGCGAGCAGTACTTC. The rearrangement joins TRBV6-1 to TRBJ2-7; tentatively, D is TRBD1 (6 bases). V was shortened by 6 bases and J by 6 bases, with 15 bases between the two germline ends. Germline V lookup: CDR1 MNHNS, CDR2 SASEGT. This CDR3 spans 13 amino acids.

This clone has just one count. The J gene is TRBJ2-1, the V gene TRBV27; 10 bases map to TRBD2. Per the germline V gene, CDR1 is MNHEY and CDR2 is SMNVEV (reference sequence). This CDR3 has 14 amino acids. J gave up 6 bases and V 5 bases, and 4 bases lay outside the gene matches. DNA for the CDR3: TGTGCCAGCAGTCCGCTAGCGGGAGTCAATGAGCAGTTCTTC. It is translated as CASSPLAGVNEQFF.